This T cell receptor (beta chain) derives from a study of CD8+ T cells in alopecia areata. Study background: Skin from approximately 6-13-month-old C3H/HeJ graft donors with spontaneous alopecia went to roughly 7-10-week-old female C3H/HeJ mice. Study conclusions and caveats: The study found TCR sharing across patients less clear than in mice, possibly for HLA reasons. Relative to normal scalp, lesional scalp, especially alopecia totalis/universalis, showed higher clonality. Scalp repertoires also include resident alphabeta T cells from normal skin.

Regarding this clone: Its specificity is not known. Gene names are mouse gene names. From the germline J gene comes the end of the CDR3, since the read stops 4 residues before it.

The CDR3 runs 15 residues. From germline, CDR1 is NSHNY and CDR2 SYGAGN. Germline trimming cut 2 bases from V and 1 base from J; bases unmatched to any gene: 1. The sequencing template was cDNA reverse transcribed from extracted RNA. Assay used: immunoSEQ multiplex PCR; TCRdb lists only in-frame clones, some missing. In total the sample includes roughly 110,000 clones, none of them seen once. This clonotype originated in a C3H/HeJ mouse with alopecia areata. Strain haplotype (MHC): H2-k. The sample taken for sequencing was lesional skin. The chain combines TRBV13-1 with TRBJ1-1, with 11 bases fitting TRBD1. CDR3 residues: CASSEGTGGNTEVFF. The sequenced part of the CDR3 DNA is TGTGCCAGCAGTGAGGGGACAGGGGGAAACACA.